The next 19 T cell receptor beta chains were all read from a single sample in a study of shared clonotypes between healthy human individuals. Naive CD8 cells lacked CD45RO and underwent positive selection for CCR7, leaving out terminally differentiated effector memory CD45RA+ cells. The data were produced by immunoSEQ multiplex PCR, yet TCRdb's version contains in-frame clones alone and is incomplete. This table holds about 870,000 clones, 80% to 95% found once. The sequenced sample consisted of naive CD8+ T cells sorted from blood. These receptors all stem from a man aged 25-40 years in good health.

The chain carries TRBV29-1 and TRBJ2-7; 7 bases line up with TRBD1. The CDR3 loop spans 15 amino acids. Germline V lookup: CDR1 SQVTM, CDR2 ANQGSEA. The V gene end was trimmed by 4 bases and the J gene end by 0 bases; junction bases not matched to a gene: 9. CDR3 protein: CSVAGTAFNSYEQYF. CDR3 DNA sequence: TGCAGCGTTGCCGGGACAGCCTTCAACTCCTACGAGCAGTACTTC.

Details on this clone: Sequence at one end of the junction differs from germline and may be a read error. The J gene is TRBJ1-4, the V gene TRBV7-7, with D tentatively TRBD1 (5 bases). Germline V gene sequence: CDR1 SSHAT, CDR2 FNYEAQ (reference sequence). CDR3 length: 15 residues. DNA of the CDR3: TGTGCCAGCAGCCCAAACGACAGCCCTAAGGAAAAACTGTTTTTT. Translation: CASSPNDSPKEKLFF.

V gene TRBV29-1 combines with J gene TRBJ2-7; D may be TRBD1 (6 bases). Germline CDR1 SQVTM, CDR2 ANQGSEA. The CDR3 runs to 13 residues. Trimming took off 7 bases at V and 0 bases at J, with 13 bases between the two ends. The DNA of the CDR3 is TGCAGCGCCCGACAGGTGGGCTCCTACGAGCAGTACTTC. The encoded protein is CSARQVGSYEQYF.

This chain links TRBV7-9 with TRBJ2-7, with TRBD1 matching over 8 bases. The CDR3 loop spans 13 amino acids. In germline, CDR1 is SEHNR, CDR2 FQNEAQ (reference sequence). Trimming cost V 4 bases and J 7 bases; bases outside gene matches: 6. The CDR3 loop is CASSSPGGVEQYF. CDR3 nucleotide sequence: TGTGCCAGCAGCTCTCCAGGGGGCGTTGAGCAGTACTTC.

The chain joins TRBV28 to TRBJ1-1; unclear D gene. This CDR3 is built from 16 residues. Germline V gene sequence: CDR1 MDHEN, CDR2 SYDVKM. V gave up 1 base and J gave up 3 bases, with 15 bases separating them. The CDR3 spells CASSLYQLRVDTEAFF. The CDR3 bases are TGTGCCAGCAGTTTATACCAGCTCCGGGTGGACACTGAAGCTTTCTTT. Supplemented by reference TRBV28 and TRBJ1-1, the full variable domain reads DVKVTQSSRYLVKRTGEKVFLECVQDMDHENMFWYRQDPGLGLRLIYFSYDVKMKEKGDIPEGYSVSREKKERFSLILESASTNQTSMYLCASSLYQLRVDTEAFFGQGTRLTVV.

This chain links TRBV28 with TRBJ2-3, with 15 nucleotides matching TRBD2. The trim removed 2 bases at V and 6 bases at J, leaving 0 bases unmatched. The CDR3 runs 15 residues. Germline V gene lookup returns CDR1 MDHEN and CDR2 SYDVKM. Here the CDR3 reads CASSLGTSGRDTQYF. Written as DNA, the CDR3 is TGTGCCAGCAGTTTAGGGACTAGCGGGAGGGATACGCAGTATTTT.

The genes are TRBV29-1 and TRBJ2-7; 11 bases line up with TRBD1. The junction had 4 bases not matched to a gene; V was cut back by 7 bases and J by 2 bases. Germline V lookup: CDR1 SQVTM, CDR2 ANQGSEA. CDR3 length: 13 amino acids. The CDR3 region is CSAGTGGPYEQYF. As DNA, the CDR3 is TGCAGCGCTGGGACAGGGGGGCCCTACGAGCAGTACTTC.

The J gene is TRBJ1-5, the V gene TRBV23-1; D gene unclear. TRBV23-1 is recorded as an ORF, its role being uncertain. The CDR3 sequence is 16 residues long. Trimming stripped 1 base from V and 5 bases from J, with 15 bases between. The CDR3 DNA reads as TGCGCCAGCAGTCAATTGGGTCGCCCTGGCGATCAGCCCCAGCATTTT. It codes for CASSQLGRPGDQPQHF.

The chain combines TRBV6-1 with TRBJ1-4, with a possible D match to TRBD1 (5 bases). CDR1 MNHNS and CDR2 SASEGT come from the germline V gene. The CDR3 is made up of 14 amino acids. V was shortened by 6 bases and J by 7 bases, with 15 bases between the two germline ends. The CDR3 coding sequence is TGTGCCAGCAGAGCTGGGGGGTTGAGTGAAAAACTGTTTTTT. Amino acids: CASRAGGLSEKLFF.

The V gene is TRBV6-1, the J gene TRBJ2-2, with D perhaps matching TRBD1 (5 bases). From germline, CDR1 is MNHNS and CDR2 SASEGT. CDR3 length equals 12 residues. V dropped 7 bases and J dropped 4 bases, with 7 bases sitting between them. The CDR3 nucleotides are TGTGCCAGCAAGACAGTCACCGGGGAGCTGTTTTTT. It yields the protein CASKTVTGELFF.

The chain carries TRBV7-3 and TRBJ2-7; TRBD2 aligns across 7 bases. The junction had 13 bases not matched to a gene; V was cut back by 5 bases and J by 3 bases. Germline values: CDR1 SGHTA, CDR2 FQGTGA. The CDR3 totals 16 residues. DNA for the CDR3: TGTGCCAGCAGCCCTAACCCCTCGACTAGCCTCTACGAGCAGTACTTC. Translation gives CASSPNPSTSLYEQYF.

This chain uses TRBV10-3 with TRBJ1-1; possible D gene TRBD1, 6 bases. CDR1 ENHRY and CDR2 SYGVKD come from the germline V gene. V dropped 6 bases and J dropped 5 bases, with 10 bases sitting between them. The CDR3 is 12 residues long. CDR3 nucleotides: TGTGCCATCAGCGCAGGGGCTACTGAAGCTTTCTTT. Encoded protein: CAISAGATEAFF.

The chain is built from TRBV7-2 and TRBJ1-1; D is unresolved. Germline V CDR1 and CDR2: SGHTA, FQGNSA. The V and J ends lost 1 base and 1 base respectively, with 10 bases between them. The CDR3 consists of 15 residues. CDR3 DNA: TGTGCCAGCAGCTTAGGTTCCTACGGGAACACTGAAGCTTTCTTT. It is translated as CASSLGSYGNTEAFF.

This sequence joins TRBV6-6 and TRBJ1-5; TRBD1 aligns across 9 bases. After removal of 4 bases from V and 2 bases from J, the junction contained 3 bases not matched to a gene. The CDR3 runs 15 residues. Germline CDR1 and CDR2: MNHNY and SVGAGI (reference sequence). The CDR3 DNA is TGTGCCAGCAGTTGGGACAGGGTGGGCAATCAGCCCCAGCATTTT. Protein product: CASSWDRVGNQPQHF.

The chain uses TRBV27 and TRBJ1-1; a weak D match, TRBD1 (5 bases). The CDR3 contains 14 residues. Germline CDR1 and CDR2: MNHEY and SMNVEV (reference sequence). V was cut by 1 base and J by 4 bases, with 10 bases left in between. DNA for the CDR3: TGTGCCAGCAGTTTATACCCAACAGGCACTGAAGCTTTCTTT. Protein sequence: CASSLYPTGTEAFF.

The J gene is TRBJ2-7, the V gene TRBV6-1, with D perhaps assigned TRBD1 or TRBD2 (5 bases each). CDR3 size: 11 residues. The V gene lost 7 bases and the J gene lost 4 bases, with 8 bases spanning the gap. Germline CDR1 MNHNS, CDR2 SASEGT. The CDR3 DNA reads TGTGCCAGCACTGGGGGTTACGAGCAGTACTTC. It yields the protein CASTGGYEQYF.

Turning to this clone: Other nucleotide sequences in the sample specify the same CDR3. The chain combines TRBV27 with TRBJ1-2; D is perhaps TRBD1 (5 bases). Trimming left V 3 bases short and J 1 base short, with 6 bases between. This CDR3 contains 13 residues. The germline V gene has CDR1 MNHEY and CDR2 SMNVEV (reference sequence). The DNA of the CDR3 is TGTGCCAGCAGTTTGACAGATAACTATGGCTACACCTTC. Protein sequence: CASSLTDNYGYTF.

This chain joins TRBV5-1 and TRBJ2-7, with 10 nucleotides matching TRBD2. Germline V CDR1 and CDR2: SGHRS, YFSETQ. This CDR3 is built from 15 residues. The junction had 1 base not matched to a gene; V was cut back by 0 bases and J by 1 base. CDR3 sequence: CASSLELAGSYEQYF. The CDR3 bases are TGCGCCAGCAGCTTGGAACTAGCGGGATCCTACGAGCAGTACTTC. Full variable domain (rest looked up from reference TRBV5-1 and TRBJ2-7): KAGVTQTPRYLIKTRGQQVTLSCSPISGHRSVSWYQQTPGQGLQFLFEYFSETQRNKGNFPGRFSGRQFSNSRSEMNVSTLELGDSALYLCASSLELAGSYEQYFGPGTRLTVT.

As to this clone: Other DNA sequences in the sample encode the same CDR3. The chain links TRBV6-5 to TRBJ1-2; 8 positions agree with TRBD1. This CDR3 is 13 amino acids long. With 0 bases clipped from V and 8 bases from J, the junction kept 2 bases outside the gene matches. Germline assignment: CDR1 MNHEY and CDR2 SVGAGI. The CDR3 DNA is TGTGCCAGCAGTTACTCGACAGGGGAAGGCTACACCTTC. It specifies CASSYSTGEGYTF.